This TCR beta chain was identified during a study of cytomegalovirus exposure and HLA in healthy donors. General study results and limits: Around 160 TCR beta chains were listed as cytomegalovirus-associated.

The PCR used 60 Vbeta and 13 Jbeta primers. Measured with immunoSEQ multiplex PCR; TCRdb has only the in-frame clones, and not every one. Counted here are about 110,000 clones, 81% occurring once; the ten biggest clones make up roughly 2.2%. This CDR3 is 16 amino acids long. The germline V gene encodes CDR1 SEHNR and CDR2 FQNEAQ (reference sequence). As regards this clone: What it binds is unknown. The junction departs from the called germline gene at one end, perhaps through a read error.

The material sequenced was PBMCs. The chain employs TRBV7-9 and TRBJ2-7; D is possibly TRBD1 (5 bases). The origin of this receptor is a woman in her 30s in good health and CMV-seronegative. The CDR3 protein is CSSSSNGATDPYEQYF. DNA for the CDR3: TGTTCCAGCAGCTCAAATGGGGCGACGGATCCCTACGAGCAGTACTTC.